This TCR beta chain was sequenced during a study of patients and donors after allogeneic stem cell transplantation. One entry per CDR3 protein, called by TCRdb with MiXCR from the RT-PCR reads. The repertoire has fewer than 200,000 distinct CDR3 sequences, approximately 30% of them found once; the top ten carry roughly 3.2%. CDR3 length: 14 residues. Trimming removed 1 base at V and 5 bases at J, with 11 bases between. CDR1 and CDR2 from the germline V gene are MGHRA and YSYEKL. This receptor was obtained from a human donor who was either an allogeneic HSCT recipient or a stem cell or donor lymphocyte infusion donor (not recorded which). It is not recorded whose cells these are; they may come from a transplant donor. V gene TRBV4-1 combines with J gene TRBJ2-5, with D unclear. Sequencing was carried out using blood, either unsorted or a sorted T cell fraction (not recorded which). The DNA of the CDR3 is TGCGCCAGCAGCCAAGTCCCTAGTAGCGAGACCCAGTACTTC. Amino acids: CASSQVPSSETQYF.